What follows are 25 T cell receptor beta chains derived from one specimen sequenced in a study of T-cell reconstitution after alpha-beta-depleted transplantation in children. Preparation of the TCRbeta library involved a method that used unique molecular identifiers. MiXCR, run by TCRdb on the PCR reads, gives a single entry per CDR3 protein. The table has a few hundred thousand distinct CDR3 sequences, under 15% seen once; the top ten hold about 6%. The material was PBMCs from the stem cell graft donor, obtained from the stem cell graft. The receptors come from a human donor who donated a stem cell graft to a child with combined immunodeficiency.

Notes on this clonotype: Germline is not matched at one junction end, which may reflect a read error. The CDR3 nucleotides are TGCAGTTCTAGAGTTGGTCCAGGGTACGAGCAGTACTTC. Translated: CSSRVGPGYEQYF. This chain connects TRBV20-1 to TRBJ2-7, with D perhaps TRBD1 (5 bases). Germline values: CDR1 DFQATT, CDR2 SNEGSKA (reference sequence). The CDR3 sequence is 13 residues long.

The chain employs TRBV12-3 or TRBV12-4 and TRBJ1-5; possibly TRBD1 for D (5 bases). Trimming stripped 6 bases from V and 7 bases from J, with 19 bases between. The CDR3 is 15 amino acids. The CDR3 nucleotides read TGTGCCAGCAGCCCGCGGGGGGGAATGGACCAGCCCCAGCATTTT. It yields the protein CASSPRGGMDQPQHF.

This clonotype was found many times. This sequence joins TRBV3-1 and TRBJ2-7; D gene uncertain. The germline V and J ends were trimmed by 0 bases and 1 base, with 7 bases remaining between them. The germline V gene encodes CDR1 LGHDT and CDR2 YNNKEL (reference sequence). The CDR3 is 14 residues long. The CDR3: CASSQDPGSYEQYF. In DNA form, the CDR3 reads TGTGCCAGCAGCCAAGATCCCGGTTCCTACGAGCAGTACTTC.

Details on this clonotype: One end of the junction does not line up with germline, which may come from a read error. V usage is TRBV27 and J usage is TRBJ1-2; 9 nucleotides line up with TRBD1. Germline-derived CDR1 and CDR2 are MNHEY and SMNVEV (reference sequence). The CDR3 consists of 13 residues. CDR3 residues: CASSGGTGMGYAF. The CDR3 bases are TGTGCCAGCAGCGGTGGGACAGGGATGGGCTACGCCTTC.

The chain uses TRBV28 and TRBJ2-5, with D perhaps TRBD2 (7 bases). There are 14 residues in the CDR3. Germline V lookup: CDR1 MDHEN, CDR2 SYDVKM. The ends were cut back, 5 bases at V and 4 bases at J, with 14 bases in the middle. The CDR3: CASSLGGPAETQYF. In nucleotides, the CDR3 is TGTGCCAGCAGTCTCGGGGGGCCGGCAGAGACCCAGTACTTC.

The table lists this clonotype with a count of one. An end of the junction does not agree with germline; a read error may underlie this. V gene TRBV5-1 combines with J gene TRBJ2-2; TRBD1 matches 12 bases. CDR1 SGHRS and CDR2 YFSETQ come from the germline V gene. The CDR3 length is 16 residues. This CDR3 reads CASSFTGTGGTGVLFF. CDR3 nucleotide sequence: TGCGCCAGCAGCTTTACCGGGACAGGGGGCACCGGGGTGCTGTTTTTT.

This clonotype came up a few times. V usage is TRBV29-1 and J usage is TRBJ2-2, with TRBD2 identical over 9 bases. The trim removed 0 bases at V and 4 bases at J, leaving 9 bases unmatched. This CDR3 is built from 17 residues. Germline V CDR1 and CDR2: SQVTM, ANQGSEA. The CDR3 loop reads CSVEEGGPSGITGELFF. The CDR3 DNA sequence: TGCAGCGTTGAAGAAGGAGGGCCTAGCGGGATCACCGGGGAGCTGTTTTTT.

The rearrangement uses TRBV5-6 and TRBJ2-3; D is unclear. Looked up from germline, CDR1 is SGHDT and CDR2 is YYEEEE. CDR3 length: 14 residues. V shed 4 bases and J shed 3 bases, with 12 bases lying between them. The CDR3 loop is CASSRQASTDTQYF. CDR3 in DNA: TGTGCCAGCAGCCGCCAGGCTAGTACAGATACGCAGTATTTT.

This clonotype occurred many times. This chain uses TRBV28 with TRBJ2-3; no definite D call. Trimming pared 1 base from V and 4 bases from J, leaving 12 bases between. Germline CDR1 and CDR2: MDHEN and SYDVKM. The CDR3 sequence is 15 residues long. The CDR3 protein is CASSLLGLVADTQYF. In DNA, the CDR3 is TGTGCCAGCAGTTTATTGGGGTTAGTCGCAGATACGCAGTATTTT.

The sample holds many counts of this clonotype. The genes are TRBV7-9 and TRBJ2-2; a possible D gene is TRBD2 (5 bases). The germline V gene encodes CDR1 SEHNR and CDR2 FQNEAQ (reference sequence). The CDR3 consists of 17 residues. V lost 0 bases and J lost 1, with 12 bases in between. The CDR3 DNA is TGTGCCAGCAGCTTAGCCCTTGGACTCCAGAACACCGGGGAGCTGTTTTTT. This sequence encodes CASSLALGLQNTGELFF.

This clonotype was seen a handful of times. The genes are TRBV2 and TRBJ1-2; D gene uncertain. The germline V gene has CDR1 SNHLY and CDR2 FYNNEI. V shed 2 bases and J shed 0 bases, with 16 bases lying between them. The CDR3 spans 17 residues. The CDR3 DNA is TGTGCCAGCAGTGAAATTCGATTGGGCGTCGCTAACTATGGCTACACCTTC. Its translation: CASSEIRLGVANYGYTF.

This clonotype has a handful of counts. CDR3 sequence: CAISDWGDPGEQYF. DNA for the CDR3: TGTGCCATCAGTGATTGGGGGGACCCGGGAGAGCAGTACTTC. The V call is TRBV10-3, the J call TRBJ2-7, with D possibly being TRBD2 (6 bases). The CDR3 is 14 residues long. Per germline, CDR1 ENHRY and CDR2 SYGVKD. Trimming took 3 bases from V and 7 from J, leaving 16 bases between them.

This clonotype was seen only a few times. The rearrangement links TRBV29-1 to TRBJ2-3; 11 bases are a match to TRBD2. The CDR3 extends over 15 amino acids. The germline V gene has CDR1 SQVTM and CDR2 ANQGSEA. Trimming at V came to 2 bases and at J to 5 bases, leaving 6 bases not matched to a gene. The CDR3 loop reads CSVESTSGSIDTQYF. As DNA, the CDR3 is TGCAGCGTTGAATCTACTAGCGGGAGTATAGATACGCAGTATTTT.

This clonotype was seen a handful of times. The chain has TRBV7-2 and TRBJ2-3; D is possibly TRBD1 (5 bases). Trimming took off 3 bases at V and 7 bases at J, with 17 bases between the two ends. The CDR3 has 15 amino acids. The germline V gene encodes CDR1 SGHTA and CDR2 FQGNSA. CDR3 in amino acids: CASSLVTDPINTQYF. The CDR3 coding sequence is TGTGCCAGCAGCTTGGTGACAGACCCAATAAATACGCAGTATTTT.

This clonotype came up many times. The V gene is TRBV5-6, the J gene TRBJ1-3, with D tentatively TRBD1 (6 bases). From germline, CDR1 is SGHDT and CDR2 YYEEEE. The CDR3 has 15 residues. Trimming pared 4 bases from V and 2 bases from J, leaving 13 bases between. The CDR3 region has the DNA TGTGCCAGCAGCCCGACAGGAGGAACTGGAAACACCATATATTTT. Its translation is CASSPTGGTGNTIYF.

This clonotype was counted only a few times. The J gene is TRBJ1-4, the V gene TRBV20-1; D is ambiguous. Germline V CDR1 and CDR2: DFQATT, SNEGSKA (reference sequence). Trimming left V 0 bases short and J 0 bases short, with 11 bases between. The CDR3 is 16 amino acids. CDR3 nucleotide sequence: TGCAGTGCTAGAGAATCCCGTCAGCCAACTAATGAAAAACTGTTTTTT. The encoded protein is CSARESRQPTNEKLFF.

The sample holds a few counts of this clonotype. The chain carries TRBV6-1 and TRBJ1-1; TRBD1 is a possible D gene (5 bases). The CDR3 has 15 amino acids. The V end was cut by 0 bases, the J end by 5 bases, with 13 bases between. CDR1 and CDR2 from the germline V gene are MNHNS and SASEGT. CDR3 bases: TGTGCCAGCAGTGAAGCACGGGACCGAGCAACTGAAGCTTTCTTT. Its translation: CASSEARDRATEAFF.

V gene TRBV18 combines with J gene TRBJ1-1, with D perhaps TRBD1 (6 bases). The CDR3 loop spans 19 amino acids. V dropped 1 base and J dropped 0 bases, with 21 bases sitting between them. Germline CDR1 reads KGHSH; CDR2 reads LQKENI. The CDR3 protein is CASSPQSQDRPIMNTEAFF. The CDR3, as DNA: TGTGCCAGCTCACCACAAAGCCAGGACAGACCGATAATGAACACTGAAGCTTTCTTT.

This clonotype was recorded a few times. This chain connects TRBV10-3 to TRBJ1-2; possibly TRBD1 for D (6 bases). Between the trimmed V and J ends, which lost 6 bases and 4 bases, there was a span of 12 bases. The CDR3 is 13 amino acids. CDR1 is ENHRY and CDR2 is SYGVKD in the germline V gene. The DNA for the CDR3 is TGTGCCATCAGGCTCGGACAGACCTATGGCTACACCTTC. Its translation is CAIRLGQTYGYTF.

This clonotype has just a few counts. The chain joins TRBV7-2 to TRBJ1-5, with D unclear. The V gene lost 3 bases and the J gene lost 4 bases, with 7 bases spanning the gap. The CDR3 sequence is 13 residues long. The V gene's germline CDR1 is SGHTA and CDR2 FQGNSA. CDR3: CASSLQVNQPQHF. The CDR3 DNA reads TGTGCCAGCAGCTTGCAGGTTAATCAGCCCCAGCATTTT.

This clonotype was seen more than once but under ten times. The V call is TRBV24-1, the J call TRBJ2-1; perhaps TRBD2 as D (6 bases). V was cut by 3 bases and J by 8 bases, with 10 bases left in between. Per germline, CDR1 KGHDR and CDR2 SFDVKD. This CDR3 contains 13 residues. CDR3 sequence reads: CATSDAGLHEQFF. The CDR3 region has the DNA TGTGCCACCAGTGATGCGGGACTGCATGAGCAGTTCTTC.

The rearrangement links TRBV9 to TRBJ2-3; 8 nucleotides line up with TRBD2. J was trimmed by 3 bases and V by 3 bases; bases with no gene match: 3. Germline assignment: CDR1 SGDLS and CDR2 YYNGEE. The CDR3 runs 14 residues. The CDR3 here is CASSEAGETDTQYF. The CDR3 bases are TGTGCCAGCAGCGAAGCGGGGGAAACAGATACGCAGTATTTT.

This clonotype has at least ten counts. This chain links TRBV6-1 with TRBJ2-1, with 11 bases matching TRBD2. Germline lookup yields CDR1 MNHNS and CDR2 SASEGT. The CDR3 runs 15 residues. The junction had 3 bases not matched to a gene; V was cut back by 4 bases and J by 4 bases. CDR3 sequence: CASSAPSGGYNEQFF. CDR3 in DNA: TGTGCCAGCAGTGCCCCTAGCGGGGGGTACAATGAGCAGTTCTTC.

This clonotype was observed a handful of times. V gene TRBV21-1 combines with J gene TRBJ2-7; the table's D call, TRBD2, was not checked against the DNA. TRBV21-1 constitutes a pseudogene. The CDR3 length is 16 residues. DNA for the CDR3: TGTGCCAGAAAATGGGAGGGACTAGCGGGAGTTTACGAGCAGTACTTC. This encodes CARKWEGLAGVYEQYF.

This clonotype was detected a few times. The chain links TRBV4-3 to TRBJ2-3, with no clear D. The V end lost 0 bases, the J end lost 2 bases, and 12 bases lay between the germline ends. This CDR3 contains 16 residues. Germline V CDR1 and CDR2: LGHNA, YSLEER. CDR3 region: CASSQDRYRNTDTQYF. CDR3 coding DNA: TGCGCCAGCAGCCAAGATCGATACAGAAACACAGATACGCAGTATTTT.